This TCR beta chain is drawn from a study of technical replicates of blood from a handful of donors. The assay was immunoSEQ multiplex PCR, and TCRdb's table has in-frame clones only and misses some. The table lists some 70,000 clones, 90% to 95% of them singletons. V was shortened by 7 bases and J by 4 bases, with 14 bases between the two germline ends. Germline V gene sequence: CDR1 SQVTM, CDR2 ANQGSEA. This CDR3 has 13 residues. The sequencing sample was made of PBMCs. The source of this sequence is a human donor in good health. Some clones in this sample may be carry-over from other donors' samples. V and J are TRBV29-1 and TRBJ2-1; the D gene is possibly TRBD2 (6 bases). CDR3 amino acids: CSAGASDYNEQFF. The CDR3 nucleotides are TGCAGCGCCGGGGCTAGCGATTACAATGAGCAGTTCTTC.